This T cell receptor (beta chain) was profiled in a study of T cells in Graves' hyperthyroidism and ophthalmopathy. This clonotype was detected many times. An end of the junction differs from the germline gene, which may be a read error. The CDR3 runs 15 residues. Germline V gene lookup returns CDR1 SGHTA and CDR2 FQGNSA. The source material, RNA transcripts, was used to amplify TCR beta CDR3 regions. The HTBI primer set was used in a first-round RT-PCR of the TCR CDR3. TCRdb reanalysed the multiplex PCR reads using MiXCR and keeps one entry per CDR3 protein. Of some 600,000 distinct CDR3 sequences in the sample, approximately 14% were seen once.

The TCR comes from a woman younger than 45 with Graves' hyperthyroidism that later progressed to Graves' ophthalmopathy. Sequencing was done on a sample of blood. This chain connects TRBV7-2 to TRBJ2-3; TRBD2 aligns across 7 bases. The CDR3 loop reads CASSLLAGAPDAQYF. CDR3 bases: TGTGCCAGCAGCTTATTGGCGGGAGCGCCAGATGCGCAGTATTTT.